The clone carrying this T cell receptor (beta chain) was detected only a few times. Its specificity is unknown. The entry originates in a study of Ad26.COV2.S vaccination and SARS-CoV-2 variants. The repertoire was sequenced with immunoSEQ multiplex PCR; TCRdb's copy has only in-frame clones and lacks some. The data show around 450,000 clones, roughly nine tenths seen once. Findings and limits, study-wide: For non-spike TCRs, breadth in vaccine recipients resembled that in placebo recipients. People who got the vaccine had more spike-specific TCR breadth than people who got placebo.

Treatment here: around 19 received Ad26.COV2.S at low or high dose, single or two shots; about five received placebo; per-sample allocation not given. Sampling happened 63 days after the first vaccine or placebo injection. Vaccination used an Ad26 vector expressing Wuhan-strain SARS-CoV-2 spike. The CDR3 is 14 amino acids. V dropped 4 bases and J dropped 3 bases, with 12 bases sitting between them. Germline V gene sequence: CDR1 MGHDK, CDR2 SYGVNS. The receptor was derived from a person between 18 and 59 years old who received the Ad26.COV2.S COVID-19 vaccine or a placebo. V and J are TRBV25-1 and TRBJ1-1, with D unresolved. The material was peripheral blood, obtained in a trial of Ad26.COV2.S vaccine versus placebo. The CDR3: CASSASAVYTEAFF. As DNA, the CDR3 is TGTGCCAGCAGTGCGTCGGCAGTTTACACTGAAGCTTTCTTT.